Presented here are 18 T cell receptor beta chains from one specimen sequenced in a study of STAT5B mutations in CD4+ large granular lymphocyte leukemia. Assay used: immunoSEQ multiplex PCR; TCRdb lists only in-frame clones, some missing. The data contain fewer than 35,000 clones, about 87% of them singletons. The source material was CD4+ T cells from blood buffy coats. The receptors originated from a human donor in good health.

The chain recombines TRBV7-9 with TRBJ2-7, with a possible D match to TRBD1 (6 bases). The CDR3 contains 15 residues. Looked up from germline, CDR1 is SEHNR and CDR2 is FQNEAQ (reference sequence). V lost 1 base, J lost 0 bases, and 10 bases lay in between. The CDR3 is CASSLVVGGSYEQYF. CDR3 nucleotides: TGTGCCAGCAGCTTAGTTGTAGGGGGCTCCTACGAGCAGTACTTC.

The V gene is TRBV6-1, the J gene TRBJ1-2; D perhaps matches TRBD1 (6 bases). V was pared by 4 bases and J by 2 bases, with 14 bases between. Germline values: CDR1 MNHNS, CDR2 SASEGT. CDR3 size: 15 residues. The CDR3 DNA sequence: TGTGCCAGCAGTGGTCGGGACACGCTGAACTATGGCTACACCTTC. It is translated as CASSGRDTLNYGYTF.

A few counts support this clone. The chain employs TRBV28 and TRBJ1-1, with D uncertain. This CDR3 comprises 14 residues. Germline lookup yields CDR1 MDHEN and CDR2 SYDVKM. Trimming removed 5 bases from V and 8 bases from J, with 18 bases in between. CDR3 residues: CASSRGGYEAEAFF. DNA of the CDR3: TGTGCCAGCAGTCGTGGCGGGTACGAGGCCGAAGCTTTCTTT. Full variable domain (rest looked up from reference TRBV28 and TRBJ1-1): DVKVTQSSRYLVKRTGEKVFLECVQDMDHENMFWYRQDPGLGLRLIYFSYDVKMKEKGDIPEGYSVSREKKERFSLILESASTNQTSMYLCASSRGGYEAEAFFGQGTRLTVV.

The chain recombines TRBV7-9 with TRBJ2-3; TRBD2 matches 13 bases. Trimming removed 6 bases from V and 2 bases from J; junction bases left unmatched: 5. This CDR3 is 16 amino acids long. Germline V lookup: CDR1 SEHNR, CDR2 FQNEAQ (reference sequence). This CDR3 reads CASSGGLAGATDTQYF. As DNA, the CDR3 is TGTGCCAGCAGTGGAGGACTAGCGGGGGCCACAGATACGCAGTATTTT.

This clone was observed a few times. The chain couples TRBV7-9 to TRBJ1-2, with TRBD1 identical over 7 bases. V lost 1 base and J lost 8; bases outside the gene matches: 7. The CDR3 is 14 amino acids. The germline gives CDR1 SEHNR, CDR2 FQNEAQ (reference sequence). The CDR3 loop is CASSLDDRVSGYTF. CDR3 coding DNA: TGTGCCAGCAGCTTAGACGACAGGGTATCCGGCTACACCTTC.

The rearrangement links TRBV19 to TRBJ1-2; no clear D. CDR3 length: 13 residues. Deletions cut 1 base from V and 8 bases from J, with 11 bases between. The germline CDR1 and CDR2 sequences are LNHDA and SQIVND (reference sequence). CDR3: CASSIGTEGGYTF. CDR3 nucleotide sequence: TGTGCCAGTAGTATAGGAACAGAGGGAGGCTACACCTTC.

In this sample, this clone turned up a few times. CDR3 DNA: TGCGCCAGCAGCTGGACAGGGGGCTCGCAATTGGGTCAGCCCCAGCATTTT. As protein: CASSWTGGSQLGQPQHF. This chain uses TRBV4-1 with TRBJ1-5; TRBD1 matches 11 bases. Germline V gives CDR1 MGHRA, CDR2 YSYEKL. This CDR3 is built from 17 residues. The J segment lost 6 bases and the V segment lost 5 bases, leaving 12 bases of the junction unmatched.

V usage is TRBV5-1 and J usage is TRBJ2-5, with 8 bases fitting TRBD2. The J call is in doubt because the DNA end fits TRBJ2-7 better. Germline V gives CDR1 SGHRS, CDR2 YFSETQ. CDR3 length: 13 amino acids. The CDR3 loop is CASSSGGSYEQYF. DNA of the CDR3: TGCGCCAGCAGCTCGGGAGGGTCGTACGAGCAGTACTTC.

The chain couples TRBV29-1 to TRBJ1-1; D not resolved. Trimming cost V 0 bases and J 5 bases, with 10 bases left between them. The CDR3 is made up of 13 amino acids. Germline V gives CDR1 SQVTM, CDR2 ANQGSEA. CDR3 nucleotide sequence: TGCAGCGTTGAAGAAGGGAAGAGTACTGAAGCTTTCTTT. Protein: CSVEEGKSTEAFF.

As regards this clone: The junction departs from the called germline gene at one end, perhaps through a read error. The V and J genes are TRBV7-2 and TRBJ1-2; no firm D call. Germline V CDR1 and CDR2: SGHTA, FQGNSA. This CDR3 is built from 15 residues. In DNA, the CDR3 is TGTGCCAGCACCTTACTTAGGATAACCGGCTATGGCTACACCTTC. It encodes CASTLLRITGYGYTF.

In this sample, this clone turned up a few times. The CDR3 DNA reads TGTGCCAGCTCACCCCGGGATGTTGGCTCTGGAAACACCATATATTTT. The encoded protein is CASSPRDVGSGNTIYF. The chain joins TRBV18 to TRBJ1-3; D call uncertain. This CDR3 has 16 amino acids. The germline V gene has CDR1 KGHSH and CDR2 LQKENI. V dropped 3 bases and J dropped 0 bases, with 12 bases sitting between them.

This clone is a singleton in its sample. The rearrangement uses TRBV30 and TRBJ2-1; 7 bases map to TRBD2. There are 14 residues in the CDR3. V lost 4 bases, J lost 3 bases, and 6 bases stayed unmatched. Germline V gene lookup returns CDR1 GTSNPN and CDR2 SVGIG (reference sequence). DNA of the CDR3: TGTGCCTGGAATGGTGGCGGGGGCTACAATGAGCAGTTCTTC. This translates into CAWNGGGGYNEQFF.

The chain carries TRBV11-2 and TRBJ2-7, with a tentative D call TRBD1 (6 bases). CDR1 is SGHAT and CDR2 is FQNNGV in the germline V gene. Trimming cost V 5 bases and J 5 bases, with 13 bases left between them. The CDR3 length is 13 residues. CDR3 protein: CASSPSTGNEQYF. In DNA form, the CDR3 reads TGTGCCAGCAGCCCGTCCACAGGGAACGAGCAGTACTTC. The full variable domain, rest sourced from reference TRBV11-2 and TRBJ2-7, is EAGVAQSPRYKIIEKRQSVAFWCNPISGHATLYWYQQILGQGPKLLIQFQNNGVVDDSQLPKDRFSAERLKGVDSTLKIQPAKLEDSAVYLCASSPSTGNEQYFGPGTRLTVT.

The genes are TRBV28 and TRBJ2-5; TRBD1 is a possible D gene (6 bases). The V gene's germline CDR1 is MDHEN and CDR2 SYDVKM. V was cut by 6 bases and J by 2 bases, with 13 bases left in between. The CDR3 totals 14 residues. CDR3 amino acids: CASSHRTAQETQYF. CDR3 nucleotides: TGTGCCAGCAGCCATAGGACAGCTCAAGAGACCCAGTACTTC.

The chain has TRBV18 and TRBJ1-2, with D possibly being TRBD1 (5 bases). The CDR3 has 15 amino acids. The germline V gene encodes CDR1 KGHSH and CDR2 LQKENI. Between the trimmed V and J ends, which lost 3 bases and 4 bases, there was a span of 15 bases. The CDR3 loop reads CASSPPGGTFYGYTF. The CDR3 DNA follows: TGTGCCAGCTCACCCCCCGGCGGGACCTTCTATGGCTACACCTTC.

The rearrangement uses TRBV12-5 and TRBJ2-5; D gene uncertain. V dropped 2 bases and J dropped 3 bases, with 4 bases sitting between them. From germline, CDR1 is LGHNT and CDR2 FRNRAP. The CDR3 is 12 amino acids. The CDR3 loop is CASGLREETQYF. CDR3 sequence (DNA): TGTGCTAGTGGTTTGCGCGAAGAGACCCAGTACTTC.

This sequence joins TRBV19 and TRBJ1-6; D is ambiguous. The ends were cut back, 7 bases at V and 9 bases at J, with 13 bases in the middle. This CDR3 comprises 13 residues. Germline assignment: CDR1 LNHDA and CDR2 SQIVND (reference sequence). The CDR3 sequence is CASTLDEGSPLHF. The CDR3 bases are TGTGCCAGTACCCTGGATGAAGGTTCACCCCTCCACTTT.

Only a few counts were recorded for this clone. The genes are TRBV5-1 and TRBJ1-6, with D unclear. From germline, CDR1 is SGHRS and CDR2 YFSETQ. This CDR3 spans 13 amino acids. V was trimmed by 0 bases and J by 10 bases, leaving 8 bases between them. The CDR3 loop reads CASSLVAQSPLHF. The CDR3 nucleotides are TGCGCCAGCAGCTTGGTGGCCCAGTCACCCCTCCACTTT.